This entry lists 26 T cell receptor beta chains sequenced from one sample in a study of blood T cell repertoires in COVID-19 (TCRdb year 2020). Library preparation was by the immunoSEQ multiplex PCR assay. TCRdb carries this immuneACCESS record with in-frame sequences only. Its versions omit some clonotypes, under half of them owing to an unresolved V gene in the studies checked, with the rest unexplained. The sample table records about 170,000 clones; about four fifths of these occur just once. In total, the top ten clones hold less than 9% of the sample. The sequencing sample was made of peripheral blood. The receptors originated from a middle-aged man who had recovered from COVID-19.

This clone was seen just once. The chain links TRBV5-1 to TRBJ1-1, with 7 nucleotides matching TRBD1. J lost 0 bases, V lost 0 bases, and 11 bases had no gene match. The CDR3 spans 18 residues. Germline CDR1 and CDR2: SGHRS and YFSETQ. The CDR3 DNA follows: TGCGCCAGCAGCTTGGTTCCGGACAGGCGACCTATGAACACTGAAGCTTTCTTT. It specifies CASSLVPDRRPMNTEAFF.

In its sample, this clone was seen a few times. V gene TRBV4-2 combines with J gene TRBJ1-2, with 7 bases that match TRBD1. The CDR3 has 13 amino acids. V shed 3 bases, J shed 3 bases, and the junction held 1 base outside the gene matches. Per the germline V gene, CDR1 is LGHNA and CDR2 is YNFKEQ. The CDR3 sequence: CASSHRGDYGYTF. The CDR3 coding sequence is TGTGCCAGCAGCCACAGGGGGGACTATGGCTACACCTTC.

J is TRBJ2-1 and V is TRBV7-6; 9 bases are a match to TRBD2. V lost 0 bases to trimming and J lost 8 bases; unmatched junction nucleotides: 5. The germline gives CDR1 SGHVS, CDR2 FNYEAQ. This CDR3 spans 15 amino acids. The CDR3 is CASSLAGTSQYEQFF. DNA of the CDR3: TGTGCCAGCAGCTTAGCTGGGACTAGCCAGTATGAGCAGTTCTTC.

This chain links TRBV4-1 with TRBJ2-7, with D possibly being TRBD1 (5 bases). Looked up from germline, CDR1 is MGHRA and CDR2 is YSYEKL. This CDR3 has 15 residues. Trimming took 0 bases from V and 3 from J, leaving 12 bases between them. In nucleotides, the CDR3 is TGCGCCAGCAGCCAAGATACCAGGGTTGACTACGAGCAGTACTTC. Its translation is CASSQDTRVDYEQYF.

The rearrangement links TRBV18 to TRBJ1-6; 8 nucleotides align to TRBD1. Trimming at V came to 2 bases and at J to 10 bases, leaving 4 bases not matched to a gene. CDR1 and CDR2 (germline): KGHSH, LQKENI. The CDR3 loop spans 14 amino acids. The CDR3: CASSPAQGDSPLHF. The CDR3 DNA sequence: TGTGCCAGCTCACCAGCACAGGGGGACTCACCCCTCCACTTT.

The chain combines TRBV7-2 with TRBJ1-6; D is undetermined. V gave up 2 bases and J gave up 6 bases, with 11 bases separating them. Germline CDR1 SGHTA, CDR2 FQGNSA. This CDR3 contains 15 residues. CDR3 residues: CASSLRRSSNSPLHF. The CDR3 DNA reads TGTGCCAGCAGCTTAAGGAGGAGCTCTAATTCACCCCTCCACTTT.

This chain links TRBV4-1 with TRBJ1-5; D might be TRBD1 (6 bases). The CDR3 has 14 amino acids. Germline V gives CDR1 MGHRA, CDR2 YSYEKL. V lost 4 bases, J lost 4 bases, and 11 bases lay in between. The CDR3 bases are TGCGCCAGCAGCCCTTCCAGGGGAAATCAGCCCCAGCATTTT. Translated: CASSPSRGNQPQHF.

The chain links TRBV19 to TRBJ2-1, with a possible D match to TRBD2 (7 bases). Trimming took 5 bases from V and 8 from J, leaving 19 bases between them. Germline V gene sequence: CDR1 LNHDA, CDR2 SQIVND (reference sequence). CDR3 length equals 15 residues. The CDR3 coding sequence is TGTGCCAGTAGTCCCCCCGGGGGGCGCGACGATGAGCAGTTCTTC. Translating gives CASSPPGGRDDEQFF.

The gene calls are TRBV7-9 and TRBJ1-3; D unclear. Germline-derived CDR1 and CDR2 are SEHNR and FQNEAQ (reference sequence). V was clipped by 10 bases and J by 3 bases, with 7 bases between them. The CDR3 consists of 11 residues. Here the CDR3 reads CAIPNGNTIYF. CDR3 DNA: TGTGCCATCCCTAATGGAAACACCATATATTTT.

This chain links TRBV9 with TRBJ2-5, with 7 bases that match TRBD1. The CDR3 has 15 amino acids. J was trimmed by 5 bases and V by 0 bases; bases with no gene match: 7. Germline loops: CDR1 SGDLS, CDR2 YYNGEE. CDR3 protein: CASSVDGLQGETQYF. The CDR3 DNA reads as TGTGCCAGCAGCGTAGATGGGTTACAGGGGGAGACCCAGTACTTC.

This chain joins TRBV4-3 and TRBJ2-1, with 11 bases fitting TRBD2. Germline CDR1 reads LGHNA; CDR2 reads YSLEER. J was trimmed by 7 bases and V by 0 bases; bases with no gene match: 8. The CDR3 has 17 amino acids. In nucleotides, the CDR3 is TGCGCCAGCAGCCAAGATCTAGGTACTAGCGGGAGTAATGAGCAGTTCTTC. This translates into CASSQDLGTSGSNEQFF.

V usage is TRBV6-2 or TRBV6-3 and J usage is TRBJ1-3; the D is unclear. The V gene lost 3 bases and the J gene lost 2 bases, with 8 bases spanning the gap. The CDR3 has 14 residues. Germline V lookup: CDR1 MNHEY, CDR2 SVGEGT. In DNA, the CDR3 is TGTGCCAGCAGTTATGAGGATCCTGGAAACACCATATATTTT. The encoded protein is CASSYEDPGNTIYF.

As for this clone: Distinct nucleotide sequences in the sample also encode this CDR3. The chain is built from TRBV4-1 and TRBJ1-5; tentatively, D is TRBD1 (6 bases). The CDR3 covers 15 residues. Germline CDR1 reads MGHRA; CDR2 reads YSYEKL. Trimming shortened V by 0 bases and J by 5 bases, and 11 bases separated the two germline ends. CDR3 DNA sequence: TGCGCCAGCAGCCAAGATGGAGGGGGGGATCAGCCCCAGCATTTT. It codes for CASSQDGGGDQPQHF.

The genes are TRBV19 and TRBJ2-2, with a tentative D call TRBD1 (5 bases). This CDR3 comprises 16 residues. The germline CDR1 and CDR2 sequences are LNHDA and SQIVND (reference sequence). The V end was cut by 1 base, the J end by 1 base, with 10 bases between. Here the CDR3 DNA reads TGTGCCAGTAGTATAGCAGGGATTAGGAACACCGGGGAGCTGTTTTTT. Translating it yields CASSIAGIRNTGELFF.

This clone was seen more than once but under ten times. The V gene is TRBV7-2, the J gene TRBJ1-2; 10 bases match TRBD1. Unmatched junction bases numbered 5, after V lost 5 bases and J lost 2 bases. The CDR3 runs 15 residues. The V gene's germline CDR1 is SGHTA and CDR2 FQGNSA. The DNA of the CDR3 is TGTGCCAGCAGCAGTGACAGGGGGCAAAACTATGGCTACACCTTC. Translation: CASSSDRGQNYGYTF.

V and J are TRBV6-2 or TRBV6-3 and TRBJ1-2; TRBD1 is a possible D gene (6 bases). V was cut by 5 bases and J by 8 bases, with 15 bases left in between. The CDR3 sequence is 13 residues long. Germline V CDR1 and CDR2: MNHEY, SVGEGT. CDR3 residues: CASSAIQQGGYTF. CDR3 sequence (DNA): TGTGCCAGCAGTGCTATACAACAGGGCGGCTACACCTTC.

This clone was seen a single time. CDR3 sequence reads: CASTSVGTETPLHF. The CDR3 DNA reads TGTGCCAGCACCTCAGTGGGGACAGAAACACCCCTCCACTTT. The chain uses TRBV28 and TRBJ1-6, with TRBD1 matching 7 bases. There are 14 residues in the CDR3. The V gene end was trimmed by 7 bases and the J gene end by 11 bases; junction bases not matched to a gene: 11. Germline loops: CDR1 MDHEN, CDR2 SYDVKM.

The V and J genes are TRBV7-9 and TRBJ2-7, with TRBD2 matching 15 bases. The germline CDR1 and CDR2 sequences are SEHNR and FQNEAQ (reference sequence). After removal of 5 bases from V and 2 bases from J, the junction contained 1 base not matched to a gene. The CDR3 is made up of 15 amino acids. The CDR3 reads CASSRTSGGAYEQYF. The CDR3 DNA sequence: TGTGCCAGCAGCCGGACTAGCGGGGGGGCCTACGAGCAGTACTTC.

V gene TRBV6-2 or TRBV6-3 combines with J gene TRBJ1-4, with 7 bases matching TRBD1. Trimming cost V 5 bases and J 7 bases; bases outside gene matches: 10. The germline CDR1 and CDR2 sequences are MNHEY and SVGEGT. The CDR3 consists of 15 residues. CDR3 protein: CASSDLTGQSEKLFF. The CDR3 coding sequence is TGTGCCAGCAGTGACCTGACAGGGCAAAGTGAAAAACTGTTTTTT.

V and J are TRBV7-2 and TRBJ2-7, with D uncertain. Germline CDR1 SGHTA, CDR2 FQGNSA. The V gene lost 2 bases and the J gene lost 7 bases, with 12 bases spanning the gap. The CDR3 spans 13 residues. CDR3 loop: CASSLTLTGEQYF. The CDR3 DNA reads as TGTGCCAGCAGCTTAACGTTGACTGGGGAGCAGTACTTC. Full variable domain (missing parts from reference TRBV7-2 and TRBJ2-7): GAGVSQSPSNKVTEKGKDVELRCDPISGHTALYWYRQSLGQGLEFLIYFQGNSAPDKSGLPSDRFSAERTGGSVSTLTIQRTQQEDSAVYLCASSLTLTGEQYFGPGTRLTVT.

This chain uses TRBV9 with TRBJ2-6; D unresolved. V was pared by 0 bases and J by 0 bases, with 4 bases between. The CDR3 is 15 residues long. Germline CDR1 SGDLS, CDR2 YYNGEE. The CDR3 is CASSVVASGANVLTF. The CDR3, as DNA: TGTGCCAGCAGCGTAGTAGCCTCTGGGGCCAACGTCCTGACTTTC.

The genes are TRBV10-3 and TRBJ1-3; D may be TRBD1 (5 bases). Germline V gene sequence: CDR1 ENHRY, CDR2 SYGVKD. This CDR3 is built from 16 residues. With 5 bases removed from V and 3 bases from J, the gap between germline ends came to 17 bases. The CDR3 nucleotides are TGTGCCATCAGTAACCCGGGGGGGAAGCTTGGAAACACCATATATTTT. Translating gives CAISNPGGKLGNTIYF.

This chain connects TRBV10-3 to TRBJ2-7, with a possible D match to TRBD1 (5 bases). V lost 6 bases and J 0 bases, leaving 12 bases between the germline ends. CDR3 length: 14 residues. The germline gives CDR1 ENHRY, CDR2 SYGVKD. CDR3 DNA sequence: TGTGCCATCAGCCTAGACAGCAACTCCTACGAGCAGTACTTC. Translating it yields CAISLDSNSYEQYF.

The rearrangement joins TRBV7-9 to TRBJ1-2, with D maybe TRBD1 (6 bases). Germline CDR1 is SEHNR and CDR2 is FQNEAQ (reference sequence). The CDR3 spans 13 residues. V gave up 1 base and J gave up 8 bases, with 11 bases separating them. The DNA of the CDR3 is TGTGCCAGCAGCTTAGTTAGGACAGACGGCTACACCTTC. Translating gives CASSLVRTDGYTF.

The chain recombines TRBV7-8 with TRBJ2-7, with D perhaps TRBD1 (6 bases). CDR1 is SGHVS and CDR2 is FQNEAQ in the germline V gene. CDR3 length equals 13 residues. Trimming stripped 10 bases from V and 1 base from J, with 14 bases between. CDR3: CATGDTLSYEQYF. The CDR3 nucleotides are TGTGCCACCGGGGACACCCTTTCCTACGAGCAGTACTTC.

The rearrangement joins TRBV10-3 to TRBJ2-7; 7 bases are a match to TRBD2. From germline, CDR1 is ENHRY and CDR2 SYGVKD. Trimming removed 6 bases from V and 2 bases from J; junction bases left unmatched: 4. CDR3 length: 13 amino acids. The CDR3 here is CAIREGGPYEQYF. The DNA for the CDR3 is TGTGCCATCAGGGAGGGAGGGCCCTACGAGCAGTACTTC.